The rows below give T cell receptor beta chains drawn from one sample of a study of T-cell memory formation after mild COVID-19. TCRdb re-called the 5' RACE reads with MiXCR, one entry per CDR3 protein. This sample yields hundreds of thousands of distinct CDR3 sequences, of which roughly 8% are seen a single time; 22% belongs to the top ten. Sequencing was performed on PBMCs or a T cell subset sorted from them (not recorded which). These receptors were obtained from a man in his late teens or twenties who had mild COVID-19 (a few samples of this study predate the infection). Cell type and time point are not known. CDR3s include the opening cysteine and the closing phenylalanine or tryptophan. Each record gives: clone size, D gene, J gene, V gene, CDR3 protein, CDR3 DNA. A D gene is named only where the DNA matches it firmly. A row's size may be missing; if present it is once, few, many or a size class.

size: NA; D: NA; J: TRBJ1-1; V: TRBV21-1; CDR3: CASSNLGGPNTEAFF; DNA: TGTGCCAGCAGCAACCTTGGGGGGCCGAACACTGAAGCTTTCTTT
size: few; D: TRBD2; J: TRBJ2-5; V: TRBV9; CDR3: CASKSGLAGPETQYF; DNA: TGTGCCAGCAAGTCCGGCCTAGCGGGGCCGGAGACCCAGTACTTC
size: NA; D: NA; J: TRBJ2-3; V: TRBV7-9; CDR3: CASHPTGETSTDTQYF; DNA: TGTGCCAGCCACCCGACGGGGGAAACAAGCACAGATACGCAGTATTTT
size: many; D: TRBD2; J: TRBJ2-7; V: TRBV3-1; CDR3: CASSRGTSGPYEQYF; DNA: TGTGCCAGCAGCCGAGGGACTAGCGGACCCTACGAGCAGTACTTC
size: many; D: NA; J: TRBJ2-1; V: TRBV16; CDR3: CASSQFQQQFF; DNA: TGTGCCAGCAGCCAATTTCAGCAGCAGTTCTTC
size: NA; D: NA; J: TRBJ2-3; V: TRBV10-3; CDR3: CAISARGVSDTQYF; DNA: TGTGCCATCAGTGCAAGGGGGGTCTCAGATACGCAGTATTTT
size: NA; D: NA; J: TRBJ2-3; V: TRBV6-1; CDR3: CATTQRDLGDTQYF; DNA: TGTGCCACTACCCAGAGGGACCTAGGAGATACGCAGTATTTT
size: few; D: TRBD1; J: TRBJ1-2; V: TRBV20-1; CDR3: CSALNRLGTGDYGYTF; DNA: TGCAGTGCGCTGAACCGGTTGGGGACAGGGGACTATGGCTACACCTTC
size: many; D: TRBD2; J: TRBJ2-5; V: TRBV5-1; CDR3: CASRRTSGGFETQYF; DNA: TGCGCCAGCAGGCGGACTAGCGGGGGTTTTGAGACCCAGTACTTC
size: many; D: NA; J: TRBJ2-1; V: TRBV18; CDR3: CASSPDSYNEQFF; DNA: TGTGCCAGCTCACCGGACAGCTACAATGAGCAGTTCTTC
size: many; D: NA; J: TRBJ2-7; V: TRBV5-1; CDR3: CASSPFPGTHEQYF; DNA: TGCGCCAGCTCCCCGTTCCCGGGGACCCACGAGCAGTACTTC
size: NA; D: NA; J: TRBJ2-5; V: TRBV7-2; CDR3: CASSHGRAQETQYF; DNA: TGTGCCAGCAGCCACGGAAGAGCCCAAGAGACCCAGTACTTC
size: NA; D: NA; J: TRBJ2-5; V: TRBV5-6; CDR3: CASSPDWTGETQYF; DNA: TGTGCCAGCAGCCCCGATTGGACGGGGGAGACCCAGTACTTC